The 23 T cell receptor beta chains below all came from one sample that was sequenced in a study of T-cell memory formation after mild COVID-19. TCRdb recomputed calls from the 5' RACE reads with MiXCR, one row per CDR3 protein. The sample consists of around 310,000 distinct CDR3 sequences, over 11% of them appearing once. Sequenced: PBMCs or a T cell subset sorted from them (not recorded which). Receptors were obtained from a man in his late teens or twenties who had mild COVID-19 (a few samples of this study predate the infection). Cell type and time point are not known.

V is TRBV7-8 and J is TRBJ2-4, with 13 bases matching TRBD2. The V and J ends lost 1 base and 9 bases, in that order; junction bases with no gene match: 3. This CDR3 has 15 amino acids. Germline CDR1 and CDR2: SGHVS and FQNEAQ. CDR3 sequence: CASSLGTSGGGIQYF. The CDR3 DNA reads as TGTGCCAGCAGCTTAGGGACTAGCGGGGGCGGCATTCAGTACTTC. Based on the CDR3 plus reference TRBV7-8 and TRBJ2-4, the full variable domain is GAGVSQSPRYKVAKRGQDVALRCDPISGHVSLFWYQQALGQGPEFLTYFQNEAQLDKSGLPSDRFFAERPEGSVSTLKIQRTQQEDSAVYLCASSLGTSGGGIQYFGAGTRLSVL.

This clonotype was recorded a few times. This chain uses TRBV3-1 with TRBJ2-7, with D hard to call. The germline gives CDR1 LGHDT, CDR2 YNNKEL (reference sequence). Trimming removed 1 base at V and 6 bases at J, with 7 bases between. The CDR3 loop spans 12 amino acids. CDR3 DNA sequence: TGTGCCAGCAGCCAAGTCAAGGGCGAGCAGTACTTC. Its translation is CASSQVKGEQYF.

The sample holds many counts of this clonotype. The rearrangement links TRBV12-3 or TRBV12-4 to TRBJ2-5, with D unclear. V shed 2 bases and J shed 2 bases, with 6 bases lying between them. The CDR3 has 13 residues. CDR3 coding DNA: TGTGCCAGCAGTTTAATACAGCAAGAGACCCAGTACTTC. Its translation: CASSLIQQETQYF.

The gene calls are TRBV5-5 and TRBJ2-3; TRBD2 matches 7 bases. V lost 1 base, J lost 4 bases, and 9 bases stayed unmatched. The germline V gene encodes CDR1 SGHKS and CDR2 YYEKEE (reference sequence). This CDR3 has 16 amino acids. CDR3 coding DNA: TGTGCCAGCAGCTTGAGCTCGGGGGGTGGTCCAGATACGCAGTATTTT. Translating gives CASSLSSGGGPDTQYF.

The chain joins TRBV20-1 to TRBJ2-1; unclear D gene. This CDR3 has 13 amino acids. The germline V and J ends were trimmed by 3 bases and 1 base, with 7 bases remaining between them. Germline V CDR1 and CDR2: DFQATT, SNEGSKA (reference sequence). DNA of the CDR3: TGCAGTGCTAGCCTCGGGTCCTACAATGAGCAGTTCTTC. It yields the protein CSASLGSYNEQFF.

The CDR3 here is CSVDGSYHREETEAFF. CDR3 nucleotide sequence: TGCAGCGTTGATGGTTCTTACCACAGGGAGGAGACTGAAGCTTTCTTT. The J gene is TRBJ1-1, the V gene TRBV29-1; D might be TRBD1 (6 bases). CDR1 is SQVTM, CDR2 ANQGSEA, per germline. The V end was cut by 3 bases, the J end by 5 bases, with 22 bases between. There are 16 residues in the CDR3.

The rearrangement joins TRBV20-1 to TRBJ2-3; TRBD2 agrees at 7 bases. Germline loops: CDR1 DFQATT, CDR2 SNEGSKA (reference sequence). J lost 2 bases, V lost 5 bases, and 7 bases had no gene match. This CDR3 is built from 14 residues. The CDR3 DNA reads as TGCAGTGCTCCCCTCACTAGCGTCACAGATACGCAGTATTTT. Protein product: CSAPLTSVTDTQYF.

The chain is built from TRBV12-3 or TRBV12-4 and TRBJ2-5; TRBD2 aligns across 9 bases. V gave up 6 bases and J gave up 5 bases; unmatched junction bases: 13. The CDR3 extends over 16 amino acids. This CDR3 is CASRRGSSGGSETQYF. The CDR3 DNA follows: TGTGCCAGCAGGCGGGGGAGTAGCGGGGGCAGCGAGACCCAGTACTTC.

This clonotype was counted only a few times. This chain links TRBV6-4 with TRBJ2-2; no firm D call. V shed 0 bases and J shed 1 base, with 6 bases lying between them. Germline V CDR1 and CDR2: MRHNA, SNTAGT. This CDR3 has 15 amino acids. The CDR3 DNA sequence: TGTGCCAGCAGTGACTCGGAAGGGAACACCGGGGAGCTGTTTTTT. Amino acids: CASSDSEGNTGELFF.

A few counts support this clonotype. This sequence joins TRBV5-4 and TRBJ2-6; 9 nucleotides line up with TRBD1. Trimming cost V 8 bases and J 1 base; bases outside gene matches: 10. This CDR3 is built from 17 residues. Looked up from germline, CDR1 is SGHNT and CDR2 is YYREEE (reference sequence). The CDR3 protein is CASPLGTGPSGANVLTF. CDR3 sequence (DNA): TGTGCCAGTCCCCTCGGGACAGGGCCGTCTGGGGCCAACGTCCTGACTTTC.

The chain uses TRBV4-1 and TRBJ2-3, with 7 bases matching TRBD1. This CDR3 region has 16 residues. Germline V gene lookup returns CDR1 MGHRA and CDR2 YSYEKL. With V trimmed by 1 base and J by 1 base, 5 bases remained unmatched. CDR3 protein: CASSQVEGARTDTQYF. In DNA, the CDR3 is TGCGCCAGCAGCCAAGTCGAGGGGGCCCGCACAGATACGCAGTATTTT.

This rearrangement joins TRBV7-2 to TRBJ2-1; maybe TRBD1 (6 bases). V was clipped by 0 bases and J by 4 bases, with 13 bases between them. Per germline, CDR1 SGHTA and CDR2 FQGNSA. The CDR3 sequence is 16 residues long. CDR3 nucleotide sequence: TGTGCCAGCAGCTTAGCATTTGCCAGGGGATACAATGAGCAGTTCTTC. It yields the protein CASSLAFARGYNEQFF.

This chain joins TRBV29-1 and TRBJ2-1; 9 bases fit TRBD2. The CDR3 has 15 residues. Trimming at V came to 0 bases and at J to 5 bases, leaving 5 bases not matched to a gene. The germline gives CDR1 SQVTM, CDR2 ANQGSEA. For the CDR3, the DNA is TGCAGCGTTGAAGATTGGGCGGGGGGGAACAATGAGCAGTTCTTC. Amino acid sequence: CSVEDWAGGNNEQFF.

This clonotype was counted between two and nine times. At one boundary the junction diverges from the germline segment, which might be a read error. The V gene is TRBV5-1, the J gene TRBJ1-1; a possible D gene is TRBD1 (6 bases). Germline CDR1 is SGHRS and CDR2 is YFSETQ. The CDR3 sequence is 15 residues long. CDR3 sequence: CASNLYRVGGTEAFF. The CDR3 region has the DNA TGCGCCAGCAACTTGTACAGGGTCGGGGGGACTGAAGCTTTCTTT.

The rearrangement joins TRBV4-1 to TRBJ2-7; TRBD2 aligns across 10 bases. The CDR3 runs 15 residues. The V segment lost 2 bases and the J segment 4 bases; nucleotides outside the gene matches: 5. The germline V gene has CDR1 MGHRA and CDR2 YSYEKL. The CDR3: CASSQTSGGAYEQYF. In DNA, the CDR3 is TGCGCCAGCAGCCAAACCAGCGGGGGGGCGTACGAGCAGTACTTC.

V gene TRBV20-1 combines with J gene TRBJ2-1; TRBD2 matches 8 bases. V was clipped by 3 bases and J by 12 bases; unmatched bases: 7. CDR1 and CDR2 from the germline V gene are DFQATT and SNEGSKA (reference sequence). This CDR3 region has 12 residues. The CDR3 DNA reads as TGCAGTGCTAGTGAGCGGGGGTTTCGGCAGTTCTTC. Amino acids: CSASERGFRQFF.

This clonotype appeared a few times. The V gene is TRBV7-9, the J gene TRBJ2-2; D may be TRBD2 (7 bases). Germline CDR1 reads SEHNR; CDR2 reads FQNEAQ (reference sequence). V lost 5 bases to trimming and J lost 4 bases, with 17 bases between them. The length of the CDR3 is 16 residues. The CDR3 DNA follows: TGTGCCAGCAGCCCGGGGGGCTATATCCGCACCGGGGAGCTGTTTTTT. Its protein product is CASSPGGYIRTGELFF. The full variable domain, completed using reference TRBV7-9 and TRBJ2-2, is DTGVSQNPRHKITKRGQNVTFRCDPISEHNRLYWYRQTLGQGPEFLTYFQNEAQLEKSRLLSDRFSAERPKGSFSTLEIQRTEQGDSAMYLCASSPGGYIRTGELFFGEGSRLTVL.

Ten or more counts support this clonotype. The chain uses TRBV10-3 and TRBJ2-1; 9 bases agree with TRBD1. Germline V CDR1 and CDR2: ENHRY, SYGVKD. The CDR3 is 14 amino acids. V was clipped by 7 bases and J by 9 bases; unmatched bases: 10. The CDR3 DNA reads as TGTGCCATCAAACCGGGACAGGGCCGTTTTGAGCAGTTCTTC. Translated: CAIKPGQGRFEQFF.

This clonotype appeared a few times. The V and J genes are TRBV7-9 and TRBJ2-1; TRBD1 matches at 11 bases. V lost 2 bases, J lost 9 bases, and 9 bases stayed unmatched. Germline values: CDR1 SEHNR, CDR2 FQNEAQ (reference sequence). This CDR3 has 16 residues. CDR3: CASSLFPGQGVIEQFF. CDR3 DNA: TGTGCCAGCAGCTTATTTCCGGGACAGGGGGTAATTGAGCAGTTCTTC.

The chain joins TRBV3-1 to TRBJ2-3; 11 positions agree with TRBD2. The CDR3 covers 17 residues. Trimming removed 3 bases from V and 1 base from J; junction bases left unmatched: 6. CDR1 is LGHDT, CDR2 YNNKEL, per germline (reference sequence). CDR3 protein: CASSHYSGGAGTDTQYF. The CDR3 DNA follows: TGTGCCAGCAGCCACTATAGCGGGGGGGCGGGCACAGATACGCAGTATTTT.

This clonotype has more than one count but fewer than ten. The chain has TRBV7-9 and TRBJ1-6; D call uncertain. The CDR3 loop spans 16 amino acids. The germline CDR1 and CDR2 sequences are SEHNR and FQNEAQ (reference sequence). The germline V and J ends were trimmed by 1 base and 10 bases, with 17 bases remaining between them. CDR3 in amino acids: CASSLVYSPSDSPLHF. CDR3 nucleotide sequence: TGTGCCAGCAGCTTAGTTTATTCACCCAGTGACTCACCCCTCCACTTT.

This CDR3 reads CASRNRGLNTEAFF. For the CDR3, the DNA is TGTGCCAGCAGAAACAGGGGGCTGAACACTGAAGCTTTCTTT. The V gene is TRBV5-8, the J gene TRBJ1-1, with 9 bases aligning to TRBD1. The CDR3 extends over 14 amino acids. V was clipped by 5 bases and J by 0 bases; unmatched bases: 2. Per germline, CDR1 SGHTS and CDR2 YDEGEE.

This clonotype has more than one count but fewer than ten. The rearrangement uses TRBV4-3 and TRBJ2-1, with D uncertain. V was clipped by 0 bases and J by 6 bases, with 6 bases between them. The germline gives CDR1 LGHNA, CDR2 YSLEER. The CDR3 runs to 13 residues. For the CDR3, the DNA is TGCGCCAGCAGCCAAGACCCAGGCAATGAGCAGTTCTTC. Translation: CASSQDPGNEQFF.